This TCR beta chain was sequenced for a study of spatial heterogeneity in lung cancer. About the study: Bulk RNA-seq from matched material yielded a T cell module score that correlated strongly with TCR transcript counts in tumor regions. The study observed each unique TCR and UMI combination more than ten times on average in raw reads. Whole-study results and caveats: The estimated TCR-seq coverage of tumor T cells amounted to about 7% when looking at alpha chains and roughly 14% when looking at beta chains. Tumors with more nonsynonymous mutations had more expanded intratumoral alpha and beta TCRs.

Germline CDR1 SGHTA, CDR2 FQGNSA. This CDR3 has 14 amino acids. Time point indicated: sample taken at primary tumor resection. Tumor, nontumor lung or frozen PBMC supplied whole RNA, sequenced without sorting. By frequency in the sample, this clonotype is medium-sized. The antigen remains unidentified. One end of the junction fails to match germline, which may point to a read error. This beta chain slipped into a library made for alpha chains as a stray read, so its size is not meaningful. Using its own MiXCR run on the 5' RACE reads, TCRdb lists one record per CDR3 protein. The data show 3,000 to 4,000 distinct CDR3 sequences, under 8% seen once.

The sequencing here drew on lung tumor tissue, taken at surgery. The clonotype comes from a male donor with early-stage non-small cell lung cancer. The V call is TRBV7-2, the J call TRBJ2-2, with 9 bases matching TRBD2. Written as DNA, the CDR3 is TGTGCCAGCAGCGTTAGCGGGGGCACCGAGGAGCTGTTTTTT. Protein: CASSVSGGTEELFF.